This T cell receptor beta chain is drawn from a study of CD8 T cells in ankylosing spondylitis. TCRdb used MiXCR to reprocess the 5' RACE reads, holding one entry per CDR3 protein. The profile shows some 840,000 distinct CDR3 sequences, about 12% of them singletons. Concerning this clonotype itself: As yet, its antigen is unknown.

Regarding the study as a whole: Clones linked to the disease showed a CD8+ phenotype. They occurred at relatively low frequencies in peripheral blood. From matched ankylosing spondylitis synovial fluid, disease-linked clones were reportedly recovered at significantly enriched levels. Ankylosing spondylitis blood appeared to carry a characteristic TCR beta motif of several highly homologous variants. Existing reports had already noted some motif variants in reactive arthritis synovial fluid and blood.

Germline-derived CDR1 and CDR2 are DFQATT and SNEGSKA (reference sequence). V lost 5 bases to trimming and J lost 5 bases, with 9 bases between them. This CDR3 is 11 amino acids long. The chain employs TRBV20-1 and TRBJ2-5; D might be TRBD2 (5 bases). The sequence came from a male donor with ankylosing spondylitis. Material: blood, either unsorted or a sorted T cell fraction (not recorded which). This CDR3 is CSAPPGETQYF. CDR3 bases: TGCAGTGCTCCCCCGGGGGAGACCCAGTACTTC.